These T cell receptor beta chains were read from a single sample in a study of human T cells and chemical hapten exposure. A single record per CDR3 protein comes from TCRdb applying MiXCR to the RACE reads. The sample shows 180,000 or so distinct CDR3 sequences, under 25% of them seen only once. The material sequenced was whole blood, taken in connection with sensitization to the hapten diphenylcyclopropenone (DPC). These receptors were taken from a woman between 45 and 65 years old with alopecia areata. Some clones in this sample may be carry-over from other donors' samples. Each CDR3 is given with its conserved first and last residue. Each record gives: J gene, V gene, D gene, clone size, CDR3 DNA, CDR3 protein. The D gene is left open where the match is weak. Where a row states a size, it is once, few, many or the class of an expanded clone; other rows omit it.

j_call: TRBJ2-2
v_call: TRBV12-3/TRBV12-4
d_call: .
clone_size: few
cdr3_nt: TGTGCCGGGGCTAGAGGGATTAACGGGGAGCTGTTTTTT
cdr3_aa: CAGARGINGELFF

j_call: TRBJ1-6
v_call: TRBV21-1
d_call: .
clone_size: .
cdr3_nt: TGTGCCAGCAGCAAAGGGGACAGGGAGGATAATTCACCCCTCCACTTT
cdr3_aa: CASSKGDREDNSPLHF

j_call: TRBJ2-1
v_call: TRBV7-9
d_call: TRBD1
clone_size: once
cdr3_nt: TGTGCCAGCAGGGGACAGGGGGTCAATGAGCAGTTCTTC
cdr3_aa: CASRGQGVNEQFF

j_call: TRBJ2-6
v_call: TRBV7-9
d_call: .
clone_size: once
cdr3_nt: TGTGCCAGCAGCGCCCGGAGTAATGGGGCCAACGTCCTGACTTTC
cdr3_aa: CASSARSNGANVLTF

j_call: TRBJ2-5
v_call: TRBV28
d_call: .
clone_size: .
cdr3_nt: TGTGCCAGCAGTTTGACAGGTGACGTTGAGACCCAGTACTTC
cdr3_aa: CASSLTGDVETQYF

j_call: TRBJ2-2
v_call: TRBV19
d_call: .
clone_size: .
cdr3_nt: TGTGCCAGTAGTGGAGACACCGGGGAGCTGTTTTTT
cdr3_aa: CASSGDTGELFF

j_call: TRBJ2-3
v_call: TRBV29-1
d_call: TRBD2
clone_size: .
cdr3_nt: TGCAGCGTTGGAGCGGGGCGGGGTGGGGATACGCAGTATTTT
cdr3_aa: CSVGAGRGGDTQYF

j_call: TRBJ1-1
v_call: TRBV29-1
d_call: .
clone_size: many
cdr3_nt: TGCAGCGTTGACAGGGCGAACACTGAAGCTTTCTTT
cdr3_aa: CSVDRANTEAFF

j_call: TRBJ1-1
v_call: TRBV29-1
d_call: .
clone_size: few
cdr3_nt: TGCAGCGCTGGGTGGGCAGGGAACACTGAAGCTTTCTTT
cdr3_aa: CSAGWAGNTEAFF

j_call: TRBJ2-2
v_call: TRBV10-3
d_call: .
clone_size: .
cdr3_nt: TGTGCCATCAGTGAGAAGGGCAGGGGAGGAACCGGGGAGCTGTTTTTT
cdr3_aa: CAISEKGRGGTGELFF

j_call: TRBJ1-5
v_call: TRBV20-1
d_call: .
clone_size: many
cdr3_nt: TGCAGTGCTAGTCCCTTGGGGGGGCGCGTAAATCAGCCCCAGCATTTT
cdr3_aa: CSASPLGGRVNQPQHF

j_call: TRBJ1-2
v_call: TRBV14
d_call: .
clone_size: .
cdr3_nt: TGTGCCAGCAGCCGCCACAGGGATGGCGGCTACACCTTC
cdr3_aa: CASSRHRDGGYTF

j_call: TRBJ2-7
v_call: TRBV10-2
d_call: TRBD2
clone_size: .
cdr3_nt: TGCGCCAGCAGTGATATACTAGCGGGCTACGAGCAGTACTTC
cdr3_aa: CASSDILAGYEQYF

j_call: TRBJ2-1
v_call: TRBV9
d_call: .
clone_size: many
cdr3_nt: TGTGCCAGCAGCGTTGGTAGCTACAATGAGCAGTTCTTC
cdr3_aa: CASSVGSYNEQFF

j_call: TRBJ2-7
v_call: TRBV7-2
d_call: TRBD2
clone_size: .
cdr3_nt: TGTGCCAGCAGCTTAGAGGGTAGCGGGACCTACGAGCAGTACTTC
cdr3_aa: CASSLEGSGTYEQYF

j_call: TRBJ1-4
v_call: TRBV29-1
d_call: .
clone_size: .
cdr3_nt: TGCAGCGTTGATGCGGGGGGCCAAGAAAAACTGTTTTTT
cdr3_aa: CSVDAGGQEKLFF

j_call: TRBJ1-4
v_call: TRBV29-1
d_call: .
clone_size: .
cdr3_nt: TGCAGCGGATCCAAAGGAGGGGATGAAAAACTGTTTTTT
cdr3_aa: CSGSKGGDEKLFF

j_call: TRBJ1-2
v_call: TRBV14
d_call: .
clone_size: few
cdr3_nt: TGTGCCAGCAGCCCCCCCGGGACGATCGGCAACTATGGCTACACCTTC
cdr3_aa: CASSPPGTIGNYGYTF

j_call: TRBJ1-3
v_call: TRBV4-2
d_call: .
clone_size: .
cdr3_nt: TGTGCCAGCAGCCAAGAAAATCCCACATTCTCTGGAAACACCATATATTTT
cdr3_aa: CASSQENPTFSGNTIYF

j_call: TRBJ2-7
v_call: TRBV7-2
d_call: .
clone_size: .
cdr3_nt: TGTGCCAGCAGCCCCGATAGGGCGGGTACCCTCCCCTCCTTC
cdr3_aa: CASSPDRAGTLPSF

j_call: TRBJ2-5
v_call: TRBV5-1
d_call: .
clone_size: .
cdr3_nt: TGCGCCAGCAGCTTGGCCGGGGGCGACCAAGAGACCCAGTACTTC
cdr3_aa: CASSLAGGDQETQYF

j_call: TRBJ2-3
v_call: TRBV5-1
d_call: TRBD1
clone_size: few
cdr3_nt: TGCGCCAGCAACTTCCGGGACAGGGTCACAGATACGCAGTATTTT
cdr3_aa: CASNFRDRVTDTQYF

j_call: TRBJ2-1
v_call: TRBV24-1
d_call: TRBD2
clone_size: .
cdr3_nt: TGTGCCACCATGGGAAGCGGGGATTTTAACAATGAGCAGTTCTTC
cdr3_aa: CATMGSGDFNNEQFF

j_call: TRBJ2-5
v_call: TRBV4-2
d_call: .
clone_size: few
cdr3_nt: TGTGCCAGCAGCCAAGATGGGACTGGCCAAGAGACCCAGTACTTC
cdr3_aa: CASSQDGTGQETQYF

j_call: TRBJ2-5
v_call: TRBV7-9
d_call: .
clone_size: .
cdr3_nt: TGTGCCAGCAGCTTAGTTGGCGATATCCAAGAGACCCAGTACTTC
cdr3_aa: CASSLVGDIQETQYF

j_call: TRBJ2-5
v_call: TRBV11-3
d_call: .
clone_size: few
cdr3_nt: TGTGCCAGCAGCTTAGATCGGGGACTTCAAGAGACCCAGTACTTC
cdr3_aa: CASSLDRGLQETQYF

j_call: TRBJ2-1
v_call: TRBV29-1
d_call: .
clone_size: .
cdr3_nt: TGCAGCGTTGTTCGAGGGGTCAACTCCTACAATGAGCAGTTCTTC
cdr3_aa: CSVVRGVNSYNEQFF

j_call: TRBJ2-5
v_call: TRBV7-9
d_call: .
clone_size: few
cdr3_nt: TGTGCCAGCAGCTTGGCAGCCGGGCCATACGAGACCCAGTACTTC
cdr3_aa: CASSLAAGPYETQYF

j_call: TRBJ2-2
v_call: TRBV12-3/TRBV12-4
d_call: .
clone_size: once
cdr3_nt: TGTGCCAGCAGTTTATTTAGGACTTGGGAGAACACCGGGGAGCTGTTTTTT
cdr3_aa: CASSLFRTWENTGELFF

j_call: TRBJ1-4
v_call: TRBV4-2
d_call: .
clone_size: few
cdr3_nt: TGTGCCAGCAGCCGCGCCGGGGAGTGGAAGGAAAAACTGTTTTTT
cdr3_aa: CASSRAGEWKEKLFF

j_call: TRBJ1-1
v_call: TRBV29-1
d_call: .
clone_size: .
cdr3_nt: TGCAGCTCACAGACGGCGAACACTGAAGCTTTCTTT
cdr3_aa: CSSQTANTEAFF

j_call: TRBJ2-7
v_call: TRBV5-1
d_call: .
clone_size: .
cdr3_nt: TGCGCCAGCAGCTTGGACTCCTCGGGGGAACCCTACGAGCAGTACTTC
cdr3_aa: CASSLDSSGEPYEQYF

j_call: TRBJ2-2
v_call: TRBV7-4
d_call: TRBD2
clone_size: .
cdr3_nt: TGTGCCAGCAGCTGCCCGACCCCCCTACTAGCGGCGAACACCGGGGAGCTGTTTTTT
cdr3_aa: CASSCPTPLLAANTGELFF

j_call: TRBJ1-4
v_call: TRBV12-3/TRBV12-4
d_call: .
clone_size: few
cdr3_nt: TGTGCCAGCAGGTTGAGGGCGGATGAAAAACTGTTTTTT
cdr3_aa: CASRLRADEKLFF

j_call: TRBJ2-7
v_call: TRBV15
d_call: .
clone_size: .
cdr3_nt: TGTGCCACCAGCAGAGATTGGGGGTTATCCTACGAGCAGTACTTC
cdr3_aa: CATSRDWGLSYEQYF

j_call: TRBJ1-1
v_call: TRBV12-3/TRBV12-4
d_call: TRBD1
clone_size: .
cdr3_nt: TGTGCCAGCAGTAACAGGGGGGGGGACACTGAAGCTTTCTTT
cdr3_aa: CASSNRGGDTEAFF

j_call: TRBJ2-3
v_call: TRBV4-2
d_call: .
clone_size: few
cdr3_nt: TGTGCCAGCAGCCCTTTCATGGACTCTAGCACAGATACGCAGTATTTT
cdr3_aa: CASSPFMDSSTDTQYF

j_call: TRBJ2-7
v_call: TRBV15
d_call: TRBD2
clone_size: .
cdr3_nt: TGTGCCACCAGCAGAGATCAACTAGCGGGAGGACTCGAGCAGTACTTC
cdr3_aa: CATSRDQLAGGLEQYF

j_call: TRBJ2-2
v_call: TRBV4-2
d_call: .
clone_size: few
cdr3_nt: TGTGCCAGCAGCAAGAGCGGGCCGAACACCGGGGAGCTGTTTTTT
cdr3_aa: CASSKSGPNTGELFF

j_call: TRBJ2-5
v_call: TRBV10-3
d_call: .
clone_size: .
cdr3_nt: TGTGCCATCAGTGAGTCAATGTCCGAAGAGACCCAGTACTTC
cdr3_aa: CAISESMSEETQYF

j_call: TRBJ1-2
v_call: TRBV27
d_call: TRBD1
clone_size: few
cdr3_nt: TGTGCCAGCAGTTCCTTTAAGGGGACAGGGCTTAACTATGGCTACACCTTC
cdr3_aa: CASSSFKGTGLNYGYTF

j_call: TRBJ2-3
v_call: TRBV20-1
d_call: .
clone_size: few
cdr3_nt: TGCAGTGCTCTCTCGCCACAGGGAGATACGCAGTATTTT
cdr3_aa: CSALSPQGDTQYF

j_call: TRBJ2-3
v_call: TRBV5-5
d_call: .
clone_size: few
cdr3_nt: TGTGCCAGCAGCCAGAGCACGCAGTATTTT
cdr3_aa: CASSQSTQYF

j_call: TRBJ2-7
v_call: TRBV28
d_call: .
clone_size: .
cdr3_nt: TGTGCCAGCAGGTCAGGATCCCTCTACGAGCAGTACTTC
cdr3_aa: CASRSGSLYEQYF

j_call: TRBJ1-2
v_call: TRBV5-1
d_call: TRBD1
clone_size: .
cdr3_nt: TGCGCCAGCAGCCCTATAATAACGAGACAGGGCGATGGCTACACCTTC
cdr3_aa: CASSPIITRQGDGYTF

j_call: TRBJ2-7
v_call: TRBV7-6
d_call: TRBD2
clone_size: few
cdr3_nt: TGTGCCAGCAGGTCCGGGACGGGGGGTTCCTACGAGCAGTACTTC
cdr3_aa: CASRSGTGGSYEQYF

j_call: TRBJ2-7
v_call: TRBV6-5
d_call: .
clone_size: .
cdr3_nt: TGTGCCAGCAGTTACTCGGCCGGGGTCTACGAGCAGTACTTC
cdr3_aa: CASSYSAGVYEQYF

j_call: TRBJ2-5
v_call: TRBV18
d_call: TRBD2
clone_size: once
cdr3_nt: TGTGCCAGCTCACCAATCAGGACTAGCGGGCCCTCGGAGACCCAGTACTTC
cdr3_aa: CASSPIRTSGPSETQYF

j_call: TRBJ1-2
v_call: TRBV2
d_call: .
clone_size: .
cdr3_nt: TGTGCCCCGACGGCTAACTATGGCTACACCTTC
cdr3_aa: CAPTANYGYTF

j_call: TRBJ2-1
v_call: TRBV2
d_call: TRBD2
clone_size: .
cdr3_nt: TGTGCCAGCAGTGAAGGACTAGCGGGAGGGAATGAGCAGTTCTTC
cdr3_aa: CASSEGLAGGNEQFF

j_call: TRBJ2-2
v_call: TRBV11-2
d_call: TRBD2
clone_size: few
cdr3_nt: TGTGCCAGCAGCCTTGGACTAGCGGGAGAAGGAGGCGGGGAGCTGTTTTTT
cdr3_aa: CASSLGLAGEGGGELFF

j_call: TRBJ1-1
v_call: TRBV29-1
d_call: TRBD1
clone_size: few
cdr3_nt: TGCAGCGTGACAGGGTTCGTGGCTGAAGCTTTCTTT
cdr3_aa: CSVTGFVAEAFF

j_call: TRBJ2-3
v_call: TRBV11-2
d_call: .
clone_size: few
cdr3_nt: TGTGCCAGCAGCGGGGGCCCGGCGAGGGATACGCAGTATTTT
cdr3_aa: CASSGGPARDTQYF

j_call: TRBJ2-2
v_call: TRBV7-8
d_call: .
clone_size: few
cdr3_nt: TGTGCCAGCAGCTTAAATCCCACCGGGGAGCTGTTTTTT
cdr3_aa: CASSLNPTGELFF

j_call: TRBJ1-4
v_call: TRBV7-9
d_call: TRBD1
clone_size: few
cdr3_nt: TGTGCCAGCAGCCGTAGTTCACAGGGGTCTGGAGAAAAACTGTTTTTT
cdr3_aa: CASSRSSQGSGEKLFF

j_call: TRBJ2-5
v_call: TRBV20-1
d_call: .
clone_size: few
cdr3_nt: TGCAGTGCTAGAGATCGAGGCCAAGAGACCCAGTACTTC
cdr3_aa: CSARDRGQETQYF

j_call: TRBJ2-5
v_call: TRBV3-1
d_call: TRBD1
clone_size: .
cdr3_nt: TGTGCCAGCAGCCCCCGGACAGGGGGCATGGAGACCCAGTACTTC
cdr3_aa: CASSPRTGGMETQYF

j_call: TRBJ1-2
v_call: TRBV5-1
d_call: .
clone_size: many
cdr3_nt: TGCGCCAGCAGCTTTAGCCAGACCTATGGCTACACCTTC
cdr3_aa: CASSFSQTYGYTF